The sequence of this TCR beta chain was determined in a study of diagnostic markers for celiac disease. This CDR3 is built from 13 residues. Germline loops: CDR1 SGHVS, CDR2 FQNEAQ. This clonotype counts as large (0.1 to 1%) by frequency. From its re-call of the reads, TCRdb lists each CDR3 protein once, without DNA. The sample features more than 1,100 distinct CDR3 sequences, with roughly 13% in its top ten. The sample consisted of either unsorted cells or a sorted T cell fraction (not recorded which). The clonotype originates from a human donor. This table probably holds off-target reads from a library built for another chain. The chain couples TRBV7-8 to TRBJ2-7. This chain's CDR3 is CASSVGQAYEQYF.